The 20 T cell receptor beta chains reported below all come from one sample, sequenced in a study of T-cell reconstitution after alpha-beta-depleted transplantation in children. Preparation of the TCRbeta library was carried out with unique molecular identifiers. TCRdb re-analysed the PCR reads in MiXCR, keeping a single row per CDR3 protein. The table lists roughly 100,000 distinct CDR3 sequences, under 9% of them singletons. Sequencing was performed on PBMCs, taken before TCRalphabeta/CD19-depleted stem cell transplant. All receptors come from a boy between 2 and 10 years old with acute lymphoblastic leukemia, due to receive a stem cell transplant.

In its sample, this clonotype was seen a few times. The chain combines TRBV3-1 with TRBJ2-7; D gene uncertain. The CDR3 covers 14 residues. Germline V gene sequence: CDR1 LGHDT, CDR2 YNNKEL (reference sequence). V was pared by 1 base and J by 1 base, with 8 bases between. The CDR3 sequence: CASSQAAASYEQYF. The CDR3 region has the DNA TGTGCCAGCAGCCAAGCGGCAGCTTCCTACGAGCAGTACTTC.

Notes on this clonotype: A read error may explain this, as a much larger clone is one base away. CDR3 DNA sequence: TGTGCCAGCAGCTTCGACAGGGGAATCGAGCTGTACTTC. It specifies CASSFDRGIELYF. The chain uses TRBV7-6 and TRBJ2-7; 8 bases are a match to TRBD1. This CDR3 contains 13 residues. Per the germline V gene, CDR1 is SGHVS and CDR2 is FNYEAQ.

Ten or more counts support this clonotype. The chain combines TRBV6-2 or TRBV6-3 with TRBJ2-2, with 9 bases matching TRBD2. This CDR3 region has 14 residues. Germline V CDR1 and CDR2: MNHEY, SVGEGT. V trimming: 11 bases; J trimming: 4 bases; junction bases outside the gene matches: 8. In DNA, the CDR3 is TGTGCCCTATCTAGCGGGGAGAGCACCGGGGAGCTGTTTTTT. Translation: CALSSGESTGELFF.

This clonotype came up many times. This chain connects TRBV7-2 to TRBJ2-5; possible D gene TRBD2, 5 bases. V dropped 5 bases and J dropped 5 bases, with 15 bases sitting between them. This CDR3 comprises 14 residues. Per the germline V gene, CDR1 is SGHTA and CDR2 is FQGNSA. CDR3 amino acids: CASSPGSRGETQYF. CDR3 nucleotides: TGTGCCAGCAGCCCGGGGTCGCGCGGGGAGACCCAGTACTTC.

This clonotype was observed many times. The chain couples TRBV7-9 to TRBJ1-5; 7 bases match TRBD1. Germline CDR1 and CDR2: SEHNR and FQNEAQ (reference sequence). The trim removed 3 bases at V and 3 bases at J, leaving 2 bases unmatched. This CDR3 is 14 amino acids long. The CDR3 DNA is TGTGCCAGCAGCTTGGGACAGATCAATCAGCCCCAGCATTTT. Its protein product is CASSLGQINQPQHF.

The chain uses TRBV7-2 and TRBJ2-7; the D gene is possibly TRBD2 (6 bases). Germline V gene sequence: CDR1 SGHTA, CDR2 FQGNSA. The ends were cut back, 6 bases at V and 5 bases at J, with 23 bases in the middle. The CDR3 totals 16 residues. The DNA of the CDR3 is TGTGCCAGCAGGGAGGGCTGGGACCTCCGGATGGACGAGCAGTACTTC. Its protein is CASREGWDLRMDEQYF.

This clonotype was seen at least ten times. V and J are TRBV20-1 and TRBJ2-1; 10 bases fit TRBD1. Trimming removed 5 bases from V and 2 bases from J; junction bases left unmatched: 6. Germline assignment: CDR1 DFQATT and CDR2 SNEGSKA (reference sequence). CDR3 length equals 15 residues. CDR3 amino acids: CSARWTGGAYNEQFF. In DNA form, the CDR3 reads TGCAGTGCTCGATGGACAGGGGGGGCCTACAATGAGCAGTTCTTC.

The table lists this clonotype with many counts. The chain carries TRBV14 and TRBJ1-1; D gene ambiguous. The germline V and J ends were trimmed by 5 bases and 1 base, with 11 bases remaining between them. CDR1 and CDR2 from the germline V gene are SGHDN and FVKESK. The CDR3 is 14 amino acids. The CDR3 sequence: CASSSRWGNTEAFF. The DNA of the CDR3 is TGTGCCAGCAGCTCCCGTTGGGGGAACACTGAAGCTTTCTTT.

There are a few counts of this clonotype. This chain uses TRBV12-5 with TRBJ2-2; no clear D. Germline V lookup: CDR1 LGHNT, CDR2 FRNRAP. The V and J ends lost 0 bases and 0 bases respectively, with 5 bases between them. This CDR3 is built from 15 residues. Here the CDR3 DNA reads TGTGCTAGTGGTTTGGTAATGGCGAACACCGGGGAGCTGTTTTTT. Translation gives CASGLVMANTGELFF. Filled out from reference TRBV12-5 and TRBJ2-2, the complete variable domain reads DARVTQTPRHKVTEMGQEVTMRCQPILGHNTVFWYRQTMMQGLELLAYFRNRAPLDDSGMPKDRFSAEMPDATLATLKIQPSEPRDSAVYFCASGLVMANTGELFFGEGSRLTVL.

This clonotype was seen only a few times. The chain is built from TRBV5-1 and TRBJ1-3; 12 bases are a match to TRBD1. Germline V CDR1 and CDR2: SGHRS, YFSETQ. V lost 4 bases and J lost 8; bases outside the gene matches: 4. CDR3 length equals 14 residues. In nucleotides, the CDR3 is TGCGCCAGCAGCCCGGGACAGGGGGCTGACACCATATATTTT. Encoded protein: CASSPGQGADTIYF.

The chain joins TRBV4-2 to TRBJ2-1, with 7 bases fitting TRBD2. CDR1 LGHNA and CDR2 YNFKEQ come from the germline V gene. J was trimmed by 1 base and V by 3 bases; bases with no gene match: 6. This CDR3 is 16 amino acids long. Here the CDR3 DNA reads TGTGCCAGCAGCCAGGGCAGCGGGGAGTCCTACAATGAGCAGTTCTTC. It translates to CASSQGSGESYNEQFF.

The chain links TRBV6-2 or TRBV6-3 to TRBJ1-2, with a weak D call TRBD1 (5 bases). Trimming removed 7 bases at V and 6 bases at J, with 18 bases between. Germline CDR1 MNHEY, CDR2 SVGEGT. This CDR3 has 14 amino acids. Written as DNA, the CDR3 is TGTGCCAGCACCATTAAGGACGCGGGACATGGCTACACCTTC. Its protein is CASTIKDAGHGYTF.

This clonotype was seen ten or more times. This sequence joins TRBV12-3 or TRBV12-4 and TRBJ1-2, with D possibly being TRBD1 (6 bases). The CDR3 spans 15 residues. With 1 base removed from V and 10 bases from J, the gap between germline ends came to 19 bases. The CDR3 DNA reads TGTGCCAGCAGTTTAGTTCACGGTCTGGGGGCGGCCTACACCTTC. Its protein is CASSLVHGLGAAYTF.

The V and J genes are TRBV2 and TRBJ1-4, with D possibly matching TRBD1 (5 bases). V was pared by 3 bases and J by 8 bases, with 13 bases between. CDR1 is SNHLY, CDR2 FYNNEI, per germline. The CDR3 is made up of 14 amino acids. The CDR3 DNA follows: TGTGCCAGCAGTGATGGGGCCTCTTGGGAAAAACTGTTTTTT. As protein: CASSDGASWEKLFF.

This clonotype was observed a few times. The chain has TRBV5-5 and TRBJ2-7, with TRBD2 matching 12 bases. V lost 3 bases to trimming and J lost 4 bases; unmatched junction nucleotides: 8. CDR3 size: 16 residues. Germline CDR1 reads SGHKS; CDR2 reads YYEKEE (reference sequence). The CDR3 sequence is CASSWSPSGGAYEQYF. DNA of the CDR3: TGTGCCAGCAGCTGGAGTCCTAGCGGGGGGGCTTACGAGCAGTACTTC.

In this sample, this clonotype turned up many times. This rearrangement joins TRBV20-1 to TRBJ1-4; perhaps TRBD1 as D (5 bases). Trimming removed 5 bases from V and 7 bases from J, with 17 bases in between. Germline V gene sequence: CDR1 DFQATT, CDR2 SNEGSKA (reference sequence). The length of the CDR3 is 14 residues. CDR3: CSAPGGPGGEKLFF. The CDR3 DNA is TGCAGTGCTCCCGGGGGACCTGGGGGTGAAAAACTGTTTTTT.

V gene TRBV6-5 combines with J gene TRBJ2-5; no reliable D call. This CDR3 has 16 residues. Germline assignment: CDR1 MNHEY and CDR2 SVGAGI. V gave up 0 bases and J gave up 1 base, with 12 bases separating them. CDR3 region: CASSYSSRRPQETQYF. The CDR3 DNA reads as TGTGCCAGCAGTTACTCGTCCAGGCGCCCCCAAGAGACCCAGTACTTC.

This clonotype was counted ten times or more. The chain has TRBV2 and TRBJ2-5; no firm D call. CDR1 is SNHLY and CDR2 is FYNNEI in the germline V gene. The CDR3 has 13 amino acids. V lost 5 bases to trimming and J lost 0 bases, with 7 bases between them. CDR3 sequence: CASSRLYQETQYF. CDR3 bases: TGTGCCAGCAGTCGACTGTACCAAGAGACCCAGTACTTC.

Only a few counts were recorded for this clonotype. The chain links TRBV6-1 to TRBJ1-2; no firm D call. Germline values: CDR1 MNHNS, CDR2 SASEGT. CDR3 size: 11 residues. Trimming cost V 4 bases and J 7 bases, with 7 bases left between them. The CDR3 here is CASSARGGYTF. CDR3 DNA: TGTGCCAGCAGTGCCCGGGGTGGCTACACCTTC.

This clonotype was seen more than once but under ten times. V gene TRBV4-2 combines with J gene TRBJ1-5, with TRBD1 matching 7 bases. After removal of 3 bases from V and 6 bases from J, the junction contained 11 bases not matched to a gene. The CDR3 contains 16 residues. The V gene's germline CDR1 is LGHNA and CDR2 YNFKEQ. The CDR3, as DNA: TGTGCCAGCAGCCAGGAGGAGGGGGCGCGGGGTCAGCCCCAGCATTTT. This encodes CASSQEEGARGQPQHF.